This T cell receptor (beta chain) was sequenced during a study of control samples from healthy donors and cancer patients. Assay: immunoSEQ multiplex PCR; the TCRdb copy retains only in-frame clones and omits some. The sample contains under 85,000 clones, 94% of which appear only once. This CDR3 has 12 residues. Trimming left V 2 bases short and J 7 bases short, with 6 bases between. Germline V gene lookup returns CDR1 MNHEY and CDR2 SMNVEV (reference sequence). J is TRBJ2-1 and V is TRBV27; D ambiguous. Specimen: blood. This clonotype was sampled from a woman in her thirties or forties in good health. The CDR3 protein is CASSLAGNEQFF. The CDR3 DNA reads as TGTGCCAGCAGTTTAGCCGGGAATGAGCAGTTCTTC.